This entry lists 2 T cell receptor beta chains sequenced from one sample in a study of T cells after posttransplantation cyclophosphamide. The table came from immunoSEQ multiplex PCR; TCRdb's copy has only in-frame clones and leaves some out. The profile covers some 30,000 clones, with 90% to 95% appearing a single time and 0.095% to 0.12% taken by the ten largest. The naive gate required viable CD3+CD4+ or CD3+CD8+ cells with CCR7+CD45RA+CD45RO-CD95-CD27+CD28+ phenotype. The sample was naive CD4+ T cells sorted from blood. The receptors come from a man younger than 40 in good health and a related stem cell transplant donor.

The chain has TRBV19 and TRBJ1-4, with 8 bases lining up with TRBD1. The CDR3 has 15 residues. V was pared by 10 bases and J by 3 bases, with 10 bases of the junction left unmatched. Per germline, CDR1 LNHDA and CDR2 SQIVND (reference sequence). The CDR3 is CATRGRGRSNEKLFF. The CDR3 bases are TGTGCCACCAGAGGCAGGGGGCGGTCTAATGAAAAACTGTTTTTT.

This clone was picked up one time. The genes are TRBV5-1 and TRBJ2-3, with D maybe TRBD2 (6 bases). Between the trimmed V and J ends, which lost 4 bases and 3 bases, there was a span of 15 bases. CDR3 length equals 15 residues. Per germline, CDR1 SGHRS and CDR2 YFSETQ. The CDR3 sequence: CASSPWRDPTDTQYF. As DNA, the CDR3 is TGCGCCAGCAGCCCCTGGAGGGACCCGACAGATACGCAGTATTTT. Combining the CDR3 with reference TRBV5-1 and TRBJ2-3 gives the whole variable domain KAGVTQTPRYLIKTRGQQVTLSCSPISGHRSVSWYQQTPGQGLQFLFEYFSETQRNKGNFPGRFSGRQFSNSRSEMNVSTLELGDSALYLCASSPWRDPTDTQYFGPGTRLTVL.